This T cell receptor (beta chain) was sequenced for a study of shared clonotypes between healthy human individuals. General study points: Naive subsets typically showed greater estimated richness than memory subsets. Compared with clonotypes that all four donors shared, non-shared clonotypes had lower generation probabilities.

This CDR3 has 14 residues. V was clipped by 7 bases and J by 0 bases, with 12 bases between them. From germline, CDR1 is LNHDA and CDR2 SQIVND (reference sequence). Only CD45RO-negative cells positively selected for CCR7 counted as naive CD8 cells, so terminally differentiated effector memory CD45RA+ cells were excluded. Those who donated were healthy HIV-negative adults, with no recent acute infections or vaccinations reported. At a deep level, the assay was run. Data came from immunoSEQ multiplex PCR; TCRdb stores just in-frame clones and leaves some out. Among roughly 2.1 million clones listed, roughly 91% were seen once. Details on this clone: Its antigen is still unknown.

This TCR derives from a man aged 18 to 29 in good health. Some clones in this sample may be carry-over from other donors' samples. The chain is built from TRBV19 and TRBJ1-1, with D perhaps matching TRBD1 (6 bases). Specimen: naive CD8+ T cells from PBMCs. The DNA of the CDR3 is TGTGCCAGTACCCCGGGACACCTGAACACTGAAGCTTTCTTT. This translates into CASTPGHLNTEAFF.